This passage covers 27 T cell receptor beta chains from one sample sequenced in a study of cytomegalovirus exposure and HLA in healthy donors. 60 Vbeta and 13 Jbeta primers were used in PCR. Sequenced by immunoSEQ multiplex PCR; TCRdb stores in-frame clones only, minus some. The table for this sample gives over 100,000 clones. Sequenced: PBMCs. The receptors shown here come from a middle-aged woman in good health and CMV-seropositive.

The J gene is TRBJ2-7, the V gene TRBV2; 8 bases align to TRBD2. Germline-derived CDR1 and CDR2 are SNHLY and FYNNEI. With 8 bases clipped from V and 2 bases from J, the junction kept 5 bases outside the gene matches. The CDR3 contains 13 residues. The CDR3 loop is CASGGRGAYEQYF. DNA for the CDR3: TGTGCCAGCGGAGGGCGGGGGGCCTACGAGCAGTACTTC.

This sequence joins TRBV10-1 and TRBJ2-1, with D possibly being TRBD2 (6 bases). Trimming took off 0 bases at V and 4 bases at J, with 10 bases between the two ends. Germline CDR1 is WNHNN and CDR2 is SYGVQD (reference sequence). The CDR3 has 15 amino acids. CDR3 loop: CASSESPGVYNEQFF. DNA for the CDR3: TGCGCCAGCAGTGAGTCACCGGGAGTGTACAATGAGCAGTTCTTC.

The chain is built from TRBV7-3 and TRBJ2-1; 7 nucleotides match TRBD2. The CDR3 covers 15 residues. V shed 1 base, J shed 9 bases, and the junction held 9 bases outside the gene matches. Germline V gene data show CDR1 as SGHTA and CDR2 as FQGTGA. The CDR3: CASSLIRDVAGEQFF. The CDR3 nucleotides are TGTGCCAGCAGCTTAATCCGGGATGTAGCGGGTGAGCAGTTCTTC.

The rearrangement uses TRBV9 and TRBJ1-2; 9 bases are a match to TRBD1. Per the germline V gene, CDR1 is SGDLS and CDR2 is YYNGEE. The V and J ends lost 3 bases and 8 bases, in that order; junction bases with no gene match: 2. The CDR3 length is 12 residues. The CDR3 here is CASSGDRAGYTF. As DNA, the CDR3 is TGTGCCAGCAGCGGGGACAGGGCGGGCTACACCTTC.

This chain joins TRBV4-1 and TRBJ1-5; D might be TRBD1 (6 bases). Trimming took off 0 bases at V and 5 bases at J, with 20 bases between the two ends. The CDR3 spans 18 residues. Germline V CDR1 and CDR2: MGHRA, YSYEKL. CDR3 protein: CASSQDLAGARRDQPQHF. The CDR3 nucleotides read TGCGCCAGCAGCCAAGATCTAGCAGGGGCCCGCCGGGATCAGCCCCAGCATTTT.

V is TRBV7-9 and J is TRBJ2-7; D perhaps matches TRBD2 (5 bases). V lost 0 bases, J lost 5 bases, and 8 bases lay in between. The CDR3 runs to 13 residues. The germline gives CDR1 SEHNR, CDR2 FQNEAQ (reference sequence). This CDR3 is CASSLARADEQYF. CDR3 bases: TGTGCCAGCAGCTTAGCGAGGGCCGACGAGCAGTACTTC. Together with reference TRBV7-9 and TRBJ2-7, the CDR3 gives the full variable domain: DTGVSQNPRHKITKRGQNVTFRCDPISEHNRLYWYRQTLGQGPEFLTYFQNEAQLEKSRLLSDRFSAERPKGSFSTLEIQRTEQGDSAMYLCASSLARADEQYFGPGTRLTVT.

The chain combines TRBV5-1 with TRBJ1-2; the match to TRBD1 covers 9 bases. Germline loops: CDR1 SGHRS, CDR2 YFSETQ. This CDR3 has 14 residues. Losses at the gene ends were 3 bases for V and 3 bases for J; bases not matched to a gene: 3. The CDR3 nucleotides read TGCGCCAGCAGCTGGGACAGGGTTTACTATGGCTACACCTTC. It codes for CASSWDRVYYGYTF. Full variable domain (outside the CDR3, taken from reference TRBV5-1 and TRBJ1-2): KAGVTQTPRYLIKTRGQQVTLSCSPISGHRSVSWYQQTPGQGLQFLFEYFSETQRNKGNFPGRFSGRQFSNSRSEMNVSTLELGDSALYLCASSWDRVYYGYTFGSGTRLTVV.

The rearrangement joins TRBV7-2 to TRBJ2-7; 8 bases agree with TRBD2. The CDR3 has 14 amino acids. V dropped 3 bases and J dropped 7; count of bases not matched to a gene: 8. CDR1 and CDR2 (germline): SGHTA, FQGNSA. The CDR3 DNA sequence: TGTGCCAGCAGCTTGGCTAGCGGGCGTCTGGAGCAGTACTTC. As protein: CASSLASGRLEQYF.

The V and J genes are TRBV9 and TRBJ1-1; possible D gene TRBD1, 6 bases. The germline V and J ends were trimmed by 0 bases and 6 bases, with 12 bases remaining between them. Germline lookup yields CDR1 SGDLS and CDR2 YYNGEE. The CDR3 is made up of 14 amino acids. The DNA of the CDR3 is TGTGCCAGCAGCGTAGATTGGGGGCCGGCTGAAGCTTTCTTT. It specifies CASSVDWGPAEAFF.

The chain is built from TRBV30 and TRBJ2-7, with 9 bases that match TRBD1. Germline assignment: CDR1 GTSNPN and CDR2 SVGIG (reference sequence). The CDR3 loop spans 12 amino acids. The junction had 4 bases not matched to a gene; V was cut back by 4 bases and J by 6 bases. Here the CDR3 DNA reads TGTGCCTGGAAGGGACAGGGAAGCGAGCAGTACTTC. Translation gives CAWKGQGSEQYF. The whole variable domain, remainder taken from reference TRBV30 and TRBJ2-7, is SQTIHQWPATLVQPVGSPLSLECTVEGTSNPNLYWYRQAAGRGLQLLFYSVGIGQISSEVPQNLSASRPQDRQFILSSKKLLLSDSGFYLCAWKGQGSEQYFGPGTRLTVT.

The V and J genes are TRBV5-5 and TRBJ2-5, with 7 nucleotides matching TRBD1. CDR1 SGHKS and CDR2 YYEKEE come from the germline V gene (reference sequence). There are 14 residues in the CDR3. The junction had 4 bases not matched to a gene; V was cut back by 1 base and J by 4 bases. This CDR3 reads CASSLKTGRETQYF. In nucleotides, the CDR3 is TGTGCCAGCAGCTTGAAGACAGGGCGAGAGACCCAGTACTTC.

The rearrangement uses TRBV27 and TRBJ2-7; 8 positions match TRBD1. Looked up from germline, CDR1 is MNHEY and CDR2 is SMNVEV (reference sequence). This CDR3 has 15 residues. Unmatched junction bases numbered 11, after V lost 3 bases and J lost 7 bases. CDR3 coding DNA: TGTGCCAGCAGTTTGAGTCGGCAGGGGGCGTCTGAGCAGTACTTC. Amino acids: CASSLSRQGASEQYF.

This sequence joins TRBV4-1 and TRBJ1-1; maybe TRBD1 (6 bases). CDR3 size: 17 residues. Germline CDR1 reads MGHRA; CDR2 reads YSYEKL. The V end was cut by 3 bases, the J end by 1 base, with 18 bases between. The CDR3 here is CASSHLATGTKNTEAFF. The CDR3 DNA follows: TGCGCCAGCAGCCACCTGGCCACCGGGACAAAGAACACTGAAGCTTTCTTT.

This chain uses TRBV19 with TRBJ2-7; maybe TRBD1 (5 bases). The germline CDR1 and CDR2 sequences are LNHDA and SQIVND (reference sequence). This CDR3 contains 15 residues. Trimming cost V 4 bases and J 3 bases, with 16 bases left between them. DNA of the CDR3: TGTGCCAGTAGTACGGTGCAGGGTAAGAGCTACGAGCAGTACTTC. Its translation: CASSTVQGKSYEQYF.

V and J are TRBV2 and TRBJ1-5; the D gene is possibly TRBD1 (5 bases). The V and J ends lost 7 bases and 4 bases respectively, with 17 bases between them. The CDR3 spans 15 residues. The germline V gene has CDR1 SNHLY and CDR2 FYNNEI. CDR3 sequence: CASKKGRGENQPQHF. CDR3 DNA sequence: TGTGCCAGCAAGAAGGGACGGGGGGAAAATCAGCCCCAGCATTTT.

V and J are TRBV15 and TRBJ2-5; D is unresolved. The CDR3 loop spans 13 amino acids. The V end lost 3 bases, the J end lost 3 bases, and 8 bases lay between the germline ends. Germline V gene data show CDR1 as LNHNV and CDR2 as YYDKDF (reference sequence). The CDR3 is CATSRGFEETQYF. The CDR3 DNA is TGTGCCACCAGCAGGGGCTTTGAAGAGACCCAGTACTTC.

Here the CDR3 DNA reads TGTGCCAGCAGCCTCGACACCTTGAACACTGAAGCTTTCTTT. This gives the protein CASSLDTLNTEAFF. The gene calls are TRBV7-8 and TRBJ1-1, with D unresolved. The CDR3 consists of 14 residues. V was clipped by 5 bases and J by 0 bases, with 10 bases between them. CDR1 is SGHVS and CDR2 is FQNEAQ in the germline V gene.

The chain has TRBV19 and TRBJ1-1, with D perhaps matching TRBD1 (6 bases). V was pared by 4 bases and J by 2 bases, with 14 bases between. The CDR3 covers 15 residues. Germline V CDR1 and CDR2: LNHDA, SQIVND (reference sequence). The CDR3 loop reads CASSTPTGSNTEAFF. Written as DNA, the CDR3 is TGTGCCAGTAGTACCCCGACAGGTTCCAACACTGAAGCTTTCTTT. Looking up the rest from reference TRBV19 and TRBJ1-1 gives the full variable domain: DGGITQSPKYLFRKEGQNVTLSCEQNLNHDAMYWYRQDPGQGLRLIYYSQIVNDFQKGDIAEGYSVSREKKESFPLTVTSAQKNPTAFYLCASSTPTGSNTEAFFGQGTRLTVV.

V and J are TRBV2 and TRBJ1-1; maybe TRBD1 (5 bases). Trimming left V 6 bases short and J 0 bases short, with 17 bases between. There are 16 residues in the CDR3. Germline V gene data show CDR1 as SNHLY and CDR2 as FYNNEI. CDR3 bases: TGTGCCAGCAGCAGGGTCAGAGGGAGGATGAACACTGAAGCTTTCTTT. Residues: CASSRVRGRMNTEAFF.

The CDR3 sequence is CASSHRTSMEQYF. Written as DNA, the CDR3 is TGCGCCAGCAGCCACCGAACTAGTATGGAGCAGTACTTC. V usage is TRBV5-1 and J usage is TRBJ2-5; tentatively, D is TRBD2 (5 bases). This CDR3 region has 13 residues. Germline loops: CDR1 SGHRS, CDR2 YFSETQ. The ends were cut back, 4 bases at V and 11 bases at J, with 18 bases in the middle.

The CDR3 is CASSLDTDNEQFF. DNA for the CDR3: TGTGCCAGCAGTTTGGACACTGACAATGAGCAGTTCTTC. The chain combines TRBV27 with TRBJ2-1, with D perhaps TRBD1 (5 bases). The CDR3 consists of 13 residues. The germline V gene has CDR1 MNHEY and CDR2 SMNVEV (reference sequence). Trimming stripped 3 bases from V and 5 bases from J, with 8 bases between.

The V gene is TRBV19, the J gene TRBJ2-1, with 14 nucleotides matching TRBD2. CDR3 length equals 21 residues. Germline CDR1 LNHDA, CDR2 SQIVND (reference sequence). The junction had 24 bases not matched to a gene; V was cut back by 7 bases and J by 7 bases. The CDR3, as DNA: TGTGCCAGTACTCATGGGTGGGGAGGACTAGCGGGAGGCCCGGGGGCGAATGAGCAGTTCTTC. Amino acids: CASTHGWGGLAGGPGANEQFF.

The chain links TRBV7-3 to TRBJ2-7; D gene uncertain. Trimming removed 4 bases at V and 3 bases at J, with 16 bases between. Germline CDR1 is SGHTA and CDR2 is FQGTGA. This CDR3 has 15 amino acids. As DNA, the CDR3 is TGTGCCAGCAGCTATTCCGGGTCCAGCTTCTACGAGCAGTACTTC. Translated, it gives CASSYSGSSFYEQYF.

The chain uses TRBV5-1 and TRBJ1-1; TRBD1 is a possible D gene (6 bases). Germline V gives CDR1 SGHRS, CDR2 YFSETQ. Between the trimmed V and J ends, which lost 2 bases and 4 bases, there was a span of 9 bases. CDR3 length equals 13 residues. CDR3 coding DNA: TGCGCCAGCAGCTTCAGGGGCTCCACTGAAGCTTTCTTT. Its translation: CASSFRGSTEAFF.

V usage is TRBV30 and J usage is TRBJ2-7, with D possibly TRBD2 on 5 matching bases. The CDR3 has 15 amino acids. The germline V and J ends were trimmed by 2 bases and 6 bases, with 20 bases remaining between them. From germline, CDR1 is GTSNPN and CDR2 SVGIG (reference sequence). The CDR3 DNA reads as TGTGCCTGGAGTCCACGGAGGACTTCTCTTACCGAGCAGTACTTC. Its protein is CAWSPRRTSLTEQYF.

The chain's CDR3 is CASSQGGTTYEQYF. The DNA for the CDR3 is TGTGCCAGCAGCCAAGGTGGGACTACCTACGAGCAGTACTTC. The rearrangement links TRBV9 to TRBJ2-7; 7 nucleotides match TRBD2. The CDR3 spans 14 residues. V was clipped by 4 bases and J by 2 bases; unmatched bases: 6. Germline V gene data show CDR1 as SGDLS and CDR2 as YYNGEE. The entire variable domain, with the rest obtained from reference TRBV9 and TRBJ2-7, is as follows: DSGVTQTPKHLITATGQRVTLRCSPRSGDLSVYWYQQSLDQGLQFLIQYYNGEERAKGNILERFSAQQFPDLHSELNLSSLELGDSALYFCASSQGGTTYEQYFGPGTRLTVT.

The J gene is TRBJ1-5, the V gene TRBV29-1, with TRBD1 identical over 11 bases. The germline V gene has CDR1 SQVTM and CDR2 ANQGSEA. This CDR3 comprises 14 residues. Germline trimming cut 6 bases from V and 6 bases from J; bases unmatched to any gene: 7. The CDR3 sequence is CSVSQGQGGQPQHF. The CDR3 bases are TGCAGCGTGTCTCAGGGACAGGGGGGTCAGCCCCAGCATTTT.